This entry concerns a single T cell receptor beta chain. Antigen unknown. There are 16 residues in the CDR3. The germline V gene has CDR1 LNHDA and CDR2 SQIVND (reference sequence). Trimming took 4 bases from V and 4 from J; bases not matched to a gene: 9. This sample was taken from a study of cytomegalovirus exposure and HLA in healthy donors. Study in general: For the approximately 400 genotyped donors, roughly 81% fell within the Caucasian-associated ancestry cluster.

Vbeta (60) and Jbeta (13) primers were used in the PCR. Libraries were prepared by immunoSEQ multiplex PCR; TCRdb keeps only in-frame clonotypes and omits some of them. The data show 130,000 to 150,000 clones, with around 80% seen just once and around a tenth held by the top ten. Overall study findings and caveats: A link between a missense DCLRE1C variant and TCR beta V- and J-gene trimming emerged from a later analysis. Many donors carried some public TCRs, although rarity characterized most TCR sequences.

The clonotype was recovered from a woman in her sixties in good health and CMV-seropositive. V and J are TRBV19 and TRBJ1-1; TRBD1 matches at 10 bases. The source material was PBMCs. CDR3 in DNA: TGTGCCAGTAGTACCGGGACAGGGGCATGGGGCACTGAAGCTTTCTTT. Protein product: CASSTGTGAWGTEAFF.